Listed below are T cell receptor beta chains from one sample, sequenced in a study of post-analysis software for immune sequencing data. TCRdb re-called the PCR reads through MiXCR, storing one row per CDR3 protein. The sample gives under 200,000 distinct CDR3 sequences, roughly 35% of which show up once; 28% is in the top ten. Here the sequenced sample was blood, taken after autologous hematopoietic stem cell transplantation. These receptors were collected from a girl aged 5 to 17 with multiple sclerosis. Both conserved end residues are part of each CDR3. Each record gives: V gene, D gene, J gene, clone size, CDR3 protein, CDR3 DNA. The D gene is left open where the match is weak. The size field is filled for only some rows; it gives once, few, many or a size class.

v_gene: TRBV20-1; d_gene: TRBD1; j_gene: TRBJ1-1; abundance: NA; CDR3aa: CSARDSTGGITEAFF; CDR3nt: TGCAGTGCTAGAGACAGCACAGGGGGCATCACTGAAGCTTTCTTT
v_gene: TRBV24-1; d_gene: NA; j_gene: TRBJ2-7; abundance: NA; CDR3aa: CATSDSASYEQYF; CDR3nt: TGTGCCACCAGCGACAGTGCCTCCTACGAGCAGTACTTC
v_gene: TRBV6-4; d_gene: TRBD2; j_gene: TRBJ2-1; abundance: few; CDR3aa: CASSDSSGLHYNEQFF; CDR3nt: TGTGCCAGCAGTGACTCGTCGGGACTACACTACAATGAGCAGTTCTTC
v_gene: TRBV7-2; d_gene: NA; j_gene: TRBJ2-7; abundance: NA; CDR3aa: CASSEIAIVKQYF; CDR3nt: TGTGCCAGCAGCGAAATAGCAATCGTCAAGCAGTACTTC
v_gene: TRBV9; d_gene: NA; j_gene: TRBJ2-7; abundance: NA; CDR3aa: CASQGVGEQYF; CDR3nt: TGTGCCTCTCAGGGTGTAGGCGAGCAGTACTTC
v_gene: TRBV6-5; d_gene: NA; j_gene: TRBJ1-2; abundance: NA; CDR3aa: CASSTTANYGYTF; CDR3nt: TGTGCCAGCAGTACGACAGCTAACTATGGCTACACCTTC
v_gene: TRBV4-3; d_gene: NA; j_gene: TRBJ1-4; abundance: NA; CDR3aa: CASSQDLPDSRGEKLFF; CDR3nt: TGCGCCAGCAGCCAAGATCTACCGGACAGCCGGGGGGAAAAACTGTTTTTT
v_gene: TRBV11-2; d_gene: TRBD1; j_gene: TRBJ1-2; abundance: few; CDR3aa: CASSFQGAGGYTF; CDR3nt: TGTGCCAGCAGCTTCCAGGGGGCTGGTGGCTACACCTTC
v_gene: TRBV6-2/TRBV6-3; d_gene: NA; j_gene: TRBJ2-7; abundance: NA; CDR3aa: CASSYSSWGRYYEQYF; CDR3nt: TGTGCCAGCAGTTACTCATCGTGGGGAAGGTACTACGAGCAGTACTTC
v_gene: TRBV7-2; d_gene: NA; j_gene: TRBJ2-5; abundance: NA; CDR3aa: CASSLDTGGGKTQYF; CDR3nt: TGTGCCAGCAGCTTAGATACAGGGGGAGGGAAGACCCAGTACTTC
v_gene: TRBV6-4; d_gene: TRBD2; j_gene: TRBJ2-2; abundance: NA; CDR3aa: CASKGGPQIGELFF; CDR3nt: TGTGCCAGCAAGGGAGGGCCTCAGATCGGGGAGCTGTTTTTT
v_gene: TRBV18; d_gene: TRBD1; j_gene: TRBJ2-3; abundance: few; CDR3aa: CASSSTGSWSDTQYF; CDR3nt: TGTGCCAGCTCATCGACAGGGAGTTGGTCAGATACGCAGTATTTT
v_gene: TRBV20-1; d_gene: NA; j_gene: TRBJ1-1; abundance: NA; CDR3aa: CSARDRGLPNTEAFF; CDR3nt: TGCAGTGCTAGAGATCGGGGACTCCCGAACACTGAAGCTTTCTTT
v_gene: TRBV20-1; d_gene: NA; j_gene: TRBJ1-6; abundance: NA; CDR3aa: CSARDRGFSNSPLHF; CDR3nt: TGCAGTGCTAGAGATAGGGGTTTTTCCAATTCACCCCTCCACTTT
v_gene: TRBV20-1; d_gene: NA; j_gene: TRBJ2-5; abundance: NA; CDR3aa: CSAKAANQETQYF; CDR3nt: TGCAGTGCTAAAGCGGCTAACCAAGAGACCCAGTACTTC
v_gene: TRBV27; d_gene: TRBD1; j_gene: TRBJ1-2; abundance: few; CDR3aa: CASSSPRQGIYGYTF; CDR3nt: TGTGCCAGCAGTTCCCCTCGACAGGGGATCTATGGCTACACCTTC
v_gene: TRBV7-2; d_gene: TRBD2; j_gene: TRBJ2-5; abundance: NA; CDR3aa: CASSLSGSSGETQYF; CDR3nt: TGTGCCAGCAGCTTGAGCGGGAGTTCGGGAGAGACCCAGTACTTC
v_gene: TRBV6-1; d_gene: TRBD2; j_gene: TRBJ2-4; abundance: many; CDR3aa: CASRGLAGVNIQYF; CDR3nt: TGTGCCAGCAGGGGACTAGCGGGGGTAAACATTCAGTACTTC
v_gene: TRBV20-1; d_gene: TRBD2; j_gene: TRBJ2-5; abundance: NA; CDR3aa: CSANPGGEVGQETQYF; CDR3nt: TGCAGTGCTAACCCGGGAGGAGAGGTGGGCCAAGAGACCCAGTACTTC
v_gene: TRBV27; d_gene: TRBD1; j_gene: TRBJ2-1; abundance: NA; CDR3aa: CACSSLGQGYNEQFF; CDR3nt: TGTGCCTGCAGTTCCCTAGGACAGGGGTACAATGAACAGTTCTTC
v_gene: TRBV12-3/TRBV12-4; d_gene: NA; j_gene: TRBJ2-3; abundance: NA; CDR3aa: CASSFRGASTDTQYF; CDR3nt: TGTGCCAGCAGTTTTAGGGGGGCTAGCACAGATACGCAGTATTTT
v_gene: TRBV6-6; d_gene: NA; j_gene: TRBJ2-3; abundance: many; CDR3aa: CASENRESTDTQYF; CDR3nt: TGTGCCAGCGAAAACAGGGAAAGCACAGATACGCAGTATTTT
v_gene: TRBV29-1; d_gene: NA; j_gene: TRBJ2-5; abundance: few; CDR3aa: CSVEPDIGETQYF; CDR3nt: TGCAGCGTTGAACCTGACATTGGGGAGACCCAGTACTTC
v_gene: TRBV20-1; d_gene: NA; j_gene: TRBJ1-5; abundance: few; CDR3aa: CSGLAGTNQPQHF; CDR3nt: TGCAGTGGGCTCGCGGGGACCAATCAGCCCCAGCATTTT
v_gene: TRBV21-1; d_gene: NA; j_gene: TRBJ2-3; abundance: few; CDR3aa: CASSDPSGTATDTQYF; CDR3nt: TGTGCCAGCAGCGACCCTAGTGGGACAGCCACAGATACGCAGTATTTT
v_gene: TRBV5-1; d_gene: TRBD1; j_gene: TRBJ1-2; abundance: NA; CDR3aa: CASSLAPGQGAYGYTF; CDR3nt: TGCGCCAGCAGCTTGGCACCGGGACAGGGGGCCTATGGCTACACCTTC
v_gene: TRBV29-1; d_gene: TRBD1; j_gene: TRBJ2-5; abundance: many; CDR3aa: CSVNDRGKAYF; CDR3nt: TGCAGCGTTAATGACAGGGGAAAAGCGTACTTC